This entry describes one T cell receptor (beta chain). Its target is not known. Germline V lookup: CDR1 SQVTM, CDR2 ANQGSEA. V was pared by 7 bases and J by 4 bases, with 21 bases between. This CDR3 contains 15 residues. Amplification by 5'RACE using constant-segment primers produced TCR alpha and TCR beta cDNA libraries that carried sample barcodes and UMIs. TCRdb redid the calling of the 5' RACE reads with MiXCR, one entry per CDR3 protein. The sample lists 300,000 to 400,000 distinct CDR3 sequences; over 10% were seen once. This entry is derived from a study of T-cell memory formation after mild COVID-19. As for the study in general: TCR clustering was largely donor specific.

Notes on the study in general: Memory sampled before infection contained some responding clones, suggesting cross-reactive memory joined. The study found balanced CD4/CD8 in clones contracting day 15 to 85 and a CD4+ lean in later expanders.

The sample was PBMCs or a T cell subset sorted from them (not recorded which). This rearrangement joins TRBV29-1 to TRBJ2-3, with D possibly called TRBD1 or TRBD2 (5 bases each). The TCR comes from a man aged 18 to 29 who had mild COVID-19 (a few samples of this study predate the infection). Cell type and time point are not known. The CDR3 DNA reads TGCAGCGCCGCGGGCAGGGTCGCGAAAGCAGATACGCAGTATTTT. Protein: CSAAGRVAKADTQYF.